Listed below are T cell receptor beta chains from one sample, sequenced in a study of blood T cell repertoires in COVID-19. The protocol was immunoSEQ multiplex PCR, while the TCRdb copy is restricted to in-frame clones and leaves out a portion. The data show about 200,000 clones, about nine tenths seen once. Sequenced input: peripheral blood. Source of these receptors: a man older than 75 with acute or convalescent COVID-19. Both conserved end residues are part of each CDR3. The D gene is left open where the match is weak. The listing skips clone size in some rows; elsewhere it reads once, few, many or a size class.

d_call j_call v_call clone_size cdr3_nt cdr3_aa
TRBD1 TRBJ1-6 TRBV27 NA TGTGCCAGCAGTGCCCTCCAGGGGGCAGTCCACTTT CASSALQGAVHF
NA TRBJ2-2 TRBV6-1 once TGTGCCAGCAGGTCGTACGGGGAGCTGTTTTTT CASRSYGELFF
TRBD2 TRBJ2-3 TRBV11-3 NA TGTGCCAGCAGCTTAGATGGACTAGCGGATACGCAGTATTTT CASSLDGLADTQYF
NA TRBJ1-1 TRBV9 once TGTGCCAGCAGCGTAGGACAAAGTACTGAAGCTTTCTTT CASSVGQSTEAFF
TRBD1 TRBJ1-2 TRBV9 NA TGTGCCAGCAGCGGGGACAGGGGGCTACATGGCTACACCTTC CASSGDRGLHGYTF
TRBD1 TRBJ2-2 TRBV7-3 NA TGTGCCAGCAGCGCGACAGGGTACACCGGGGAGCTGTTTTTT CASSATGYTGELFF
NA TRBJ2-5 TRBV5-1 NA TGCGCCAGCAGCCTCGGGAGTTTGGCCTCCAACAAAGAGACCCAGTACTTC CASSLGSLASNKETQYF
NA TRBJ2-3 TRBV7-9 NA TGTGCCAGCAGCTTAGTCTTTGATACGCAGTATTTT CASSLVFDTQYF
NA TRBJ2-7 TRBV20-1 NA TGCAGTGCTAGACTCTACGAGCAGTACTTC CSARLYEQYF
NA TRBJ2-1 TRBV4-1 NA TGCGCCAGCAGCCAAGATCGGGGGGCTAGCTCCTACAATGAGCAGTTCTTC CASSQDRGASSYNEQFF
TRBD1 TRBJ2-2 TRBV29-1 few TGCAGCGTCCTGATTTGGCGTCCGACAGGGGGAACGAACACCGGGGAGCTGTTTTTT CSVLIWRPTGGTNTGELFF
NA TRBJ1-5 TRBV21-1 NA TGTGCCAGCCCCCATGGGGCAGGGAAGGGGCAGCCCCAGCATTTT CASPHGAGKGQPQHF
NA TRBJ1-6 TRBV10-3 NA TGTGCCACTAAAGGGGCGGGAGATAATTCACCCCTCCACTTT CATKGAGDNSPLHF
TRBD1 TRBJ2-3 TRBV25-1 NA TGTGCCAGCAGTGACAGGAGGACAGGGGTAGATACGCAGTATTTT CASSDRRTGVDTQYF
TRBD2 TRBJ2-3 TRBV11-2 NA TGTGCCAGCAGCTTCGCGGCGGGAGCTGGCACAGATACGCAGTATTTT CASSFAAGAGTDTQYF
TRBD1 TRBJ1-4 TRBV5-1 NA TGCGCCAGCAGCTCCGGACAGGGAAATGAAAAACTGTTTTTT CASSSGQGNEKLFF
TRBD1 TRBJ2-1 TRBV19 NA TGTGCCAGTAGGACAACGACAGGGTGGAATGAGCAGTTCTTC CASRTTTGWNEQFF
NA TRBJ2-1 TRBV15 NA TGTGCCACCAGCAGAGATATGTCGGCGGGTGAGCAGTTCTTC CATSRDMSAGEQFF
NA TRBJ1-2 TRBV29-1 few TGCAGCCTATACGGCGGGGCGGACGGCTACACCTTC CSLYGGADGYTF